The next 25 T cell receptor beta chains were all read from a single sample in a study of blood T cell repertoires in COVID-19. The method was immunoSEQ multiplex PCR; TCRdb's version includes in-frame clones alone and lacks a portion of them. The sample lists 290,000 or so clones; around 90% were seen once. The sequencing input was PBMCs or T cells enriched from blood (not recorded which). These receptors all come from a young woman with acute COVID-19.

This clone showed up just a few times. The CDR3 nucleotides read TGTGCCAGCAGTCGAGGTGGACAGCCCCAGCATTTT. Amino acid sequence: CASSRGGQPQHF. The chain carries TRBV6-5 and TRBJ1-5; D is uncertain. V lost 5 bases and J lost 7, with 9 bases in between. This CDR3 is built from 12 residues. Germline CDR1 and CDR2: MNHEY and SVGAGI.

The CDR3 loop reads CASSPSGANQETQYF. The CDR3 DNA reads as TGTGCCAGTAGCCCTAGCGGGGCCAACCAAGAGACCCAGTACTTC. The chain couples TRBV19 to TRBJ2-5, with 9 bases that match TRBD2. With V trimmed by 6 bases and J by 0 bases, 5 bases remained unmatched. The CDR3 is made up of 15 amino acids. The germline V gene encodes CDR1 LNHDA and CDR2 SQIVND (reference sequence). The variable domain in full, completed from reference TRBV19 and TRBJ2-5, reads DGGITQSPKYLFRKEGQNVTLSCEQNLNHDAMYWYRQDPGQGLRLIYYSQIVNDFQKGDIAEGYSVSREKKESFPLTVTSAQKNPTAFYLCASSPSGANQETQYFGPGTRLLVL.

This chain joins TRBV9 and TRBJ1-2; a weak D match, TRBD1 (6 bases). V lost 4 bases and J lost 10, with 11 bases in between. There are 11 residues in the CDR3. Per the germline V gene, CDR1 is SGDLS and CDR2 is YYNGEE. CDR3 DNA: TGTGCCAGCAGCACAGGGACCCTCTACACCTTC. The encoded protein is CASSTGTLYTF.

The chain is built from TRBV28 and TRBJ2-7; 7 bases agree with TRBD2. The germline V gene encodes CDR1 MDHEN and CDR2 SYDVKM. With V trimmed by 5 bases and J by 9 bases, 13 bases remained unmatched. The CDR3 sequence is 14 residues long. The CDR3 DNA sequence: TGTGCCAGCAGTCCGCGGACTAGGAGGCTGGTGCAGTACTTC. Translating gives CASSPRTRRLVQYF.

The chain has TRBV27 and TRBJ2-1; 8 nucleotides match TRBD2. The germline CDR1 and CDR2 sequences are MNHEY and SMNVEV (reference sequence). This CDR3 is built from 15 residues. The V and J ends lost 1 base and 3 bases, in that order; junction bases with no gene match: 2. The CDR3 loop reads CASSLLSGSYNEQFF. CDR3 nucleotides: TGTGCCAGCAGTTTATTAAGCGGGAGCTACAATGAGCAGTTCTTC.

The J gene is TRBJ2-3, the V gene TRBV5-1; weak D call: TRBD2 (7 bases). The germline V gene encodes CDR1 SGHRS and CDR2 YFSETQ. Between the trimmed V and J ends, which lost 4 bases and 4 bases, there was a span of 19 bases. The CDR3 extends over 16 amino acids. The CDR3 reads CASSRSGGGEADTQYF. In nucleotides, the CDR3 is TGCGCCAGCAGCCGTAGCGGAGGGGGGGAGGCAGATACGCAGTATTTT.

This chain links TRBV7-9 with TRBJ2-5, with TRBD2 identical over 10 bases. The CDR3 runs to 13 residues. Germline CDR1 SEHNR, CDR2 FQNEAQ (reference sequence). J gave up 3 bases and V 9 bases, and 4 bases lay outside the gene matches. DNA of the CDR3: TGTGCCAGTAGCGGGAGGTCGGAAGAGACCCAGTACTTC. Translated, it gives CASSGRSEETQYF.

The rearrangement links TRBV9 to TRBJ2-1, with D perhaps matching TRBD1 (5 bases). Germline CDR1 reads SGDLS; CDR2 reads YYNGEE. The CDR3 loop spans 12 amino acids. V was pared by 5 bases and J by 6 bases, with 9 bases between. The CDR3 loop is CASSDRGNEQFF. CDR3 nucleotide sequence: TGTGCCAGCAGTGATAGGGGCAATGAGCAGTTCTTC.

The V gene is TRBV7-6, the J gene TRBJ1-3; D gene uncertain. The CDR3 is made up of 13 amino acids. V gave up 1 base and J gave up 7 bases, with 8 bases separating them. CDR1 and CDR2 from the germline V gene are SGHVS and FNYEAQ. For the CDR3, the DNA is TGTGCCAGCAGCTTAGAACCGGAGAACACCATATATTTT. Protein: CASSLEPENTIYF. Together with reference TRBV7-6 and TRBJ1-3, the CDR3 gives the full variable domain: GAGVSQSPRYKVTKRGQDVALRCDPISGHVSLYWYRQALGQGPEFLTYFNYEAQQDKSGLPNDRFSAERPEGSISTLTIQRTEQRDSAMYRCASSLEPENTIYFGEGSWLTVV.

V usage is TRBV9 and J usage is TRBJ2-7; 14 bases line up with TRBD2. Trimming took 0 bases from V and 2 from J; bases not matched to a gene: 7. Germline loops: CDR1 SGDLS, CDR2 YYNGEE. This CDR3 region has 18 residues. CDR3 sequence: CASSVDATSGRGAYEQYF. CDR3 nucleotide sequence: TGTGCCAGCAGCGTAGATGCGACTAGCGGGAGGGGAGCCTACGAGCAGTACTTC.

V and J are TRBV12-3 or TRBV12-4 and TRBJ1-6; the D is unclear. CDR3 length: 13 amino acids. V shed 3 bases and J shed 7 bases, with 7 bases lying between them. The CDR3 loop reads CASSFNSNSPLHF. As DNA, the CDR3 is TGTGCCAGCAGTTTTAACAGCAATTCACCCCTCCACTTT.

With regard to this clone: Other DNA variants within this sample encode the same CDR3. The V call is TRBV28, the J call TRBJ1-5, with 7 bases lining up with TRBD1. The germline V gene has CDR1 MDHEN and CDR2 SYDVKM. The CDR3 runs to 12 residues. After removal of 7 bases from V and 7 bases from J, the junction contained 4 bases not matched to a gene. CDR3 in DNA: TGTGCCAGCACACAGGGGAGCCAGCCCCAGCATTTT. It translates to CASTQGSQPQHF. Together with reference TRBV28 and TRBJ1-5, the CDR3 gives the full variable domain: DVKVTQSSRYLVKRTGEKVFLECVQDMDHENMFWYRQDPGLGLRLIYFSYDVKMKEKGDIPEGYSVSREKKERFSLILESASTNQTSMYLCASTQGSQPQHFGDGTRLSIL.

The chain carries TRBV7-8 and TRBJ1-2, with D perhaps matching TRBD1 (5 bases). Per the germline V gene, CDR1 is SGHVS and CDR2 is FQNEAQ. The V end lost 0 bases, the J end lost 5 bases, and 7 bases lay between the germline ends. The CDR3 is made up of 13 amino acids. CDR3: CASSLAGEYGYTF. DNA for the CDR3: TGTGCCAGCAGCTTAGCAGGGGAATATGGCTACACCTTC.

A single count supports this clone. The CDR3 protein is CAWSPAEDEQFF. The CDR3 DNA follows: TGTGCCTGGAGTCCCGCAGAGGATGAGCAGTTCTTC. The V and J genes are TRBV30 and TRBJ2-1, with D unclear. Trimming took off 2 bases at V and 8 bases at J, with 10 bases between the two ends. Germline loops: CDR1 GTSNPN, CDR2 SVGIG (reference sequence). The CDR3 is made up of 12 amino acids.

The rearrangement joins TRBV14 to TRBJ2-3, with D maybe TRBD2 (5 bases). Germline V gene lookup returns CDR1 SGHDN and CDR2 FVKESK. Trimming took 0 bases from V and 6 from J, leaving 19 bases between them. The CDR3 has 17 amino acids. CDR3: CASSQDRAGVARDTQYF. The CDR3 DNA follows: TGTGCCAGCAGCCAAGATCGGGCTGGGGTAGCGAGGGATACGCAGTATTTT.

About this clone itself: Within the sample, other DNA sequences also encode this same CDR3. The chain combines TRBV2 with TRBJ2-5; 7 bases are shared with TRBD1. Germline CDR1 SNHLY, CDR2 FYNNEI. V dropped 6 bases and J dropped 2; count of bases not matched to a gene: 3. The CDR3 has 13 amino acids. The CDR3 here is CASSRDSQETQYF. Here the CDR3 DNA reads TGTGCCAGCAGCCGGGACAGTCAAGAGACCCAGTACTTC.

This chain connects TRBV5-6 to TRBJ2-7, with 11 bases aligning to TRBD1. The CDR3 length is 16 residues. CDR1 is SGHDT and CDR2 is YYEEEE in the germline V gene. Germline trimming cut 4 bases from V and 0 bases from J; bases unmatched to any gene: 6. In DNA form, the CDR3 reads TGTGCCAGCAGCACCGCCGGGACAGGGGGCTCCTACGAGCAGTACTTC. Translating it yields CASSTAGTGGSYEQYF.

Turning to this clone: One junction end disagrees with the germline gene, perhaps due to a read error. The chain combines TRBV2 with TRBJ2-1, with 8 bases identical to TRBD2. The CDR3 consists of 15 residues. Per the germline V gene, CDR1 is SNHLY and CDR2 is FYNNEI. CDR3 nucleotide sequence: TGTGCCAGCAGTGAATTAGGTAGCGGGATTCGTGAGGAGTTCTTC. This gives the protein CASSELGSGIREEFF.

The V gene is TRBV10-2, the J gene TRBJ2-7; D is undetermined. Between the trimmed V and J ends, which lost 6 bases and 3 bases, there was a span of 9 bases. This CDR3 is built from 12 residues. CDR1 and CDR2 (germline): WSHSY, SAAADI. CDR3 sequence reads: CASRANYYEQYF. CDR3 DNA sequence: TGCGCCAGCAGGGCGAACTACTACGAGCAGTACTTC.

The V gene is TRBV28, the J gene TRBJ1-1, with TRBD1 matching 7 bases. The V segment lost 11 bases and the J segment 11 bases; nucleotides outside the gene matches: 11. CDR3 length: 11 amino acids. Germline CDR1 is MDHEN and CDR2 is SYDVKM. The CDR3 is CAAASRDSAFF. The CDR3 DNA follows: TGTGCCGCCGCGTCCCGGGACAGCGCTTTCTTT.

This clone was seen only once. The gene calls are TRBV6-2 or TRBV6-3 and TRBJ1-2; 11 bases align to TRBD1. Germline V lookup: CDR1 MNHEY, CDR2 SVGEGT. The V and J ends lost 6 bases and 8 bases, in that order; junction bases with no gene match: 20. This CDR3 contains 18 residues. CDR3 protein: CASSPRGGQGARARGYTF. The CDR3 DNA reads as TGTGCCAGCAGCCCTCGGGGAGGACAGGGGGCGCGGGCGCGGGGCTACACCTTC.

This clone was observed a few times. The sample holds other DNA sequences that translate to the same CDR3. The chain couples TRBV13 to TRBJ2-7; D perhaps matches TRBD1 (6 bases). The CDR3 totals 14 residues. Germline V CDR1 and CDR2: PRHDT, FYEKMQ (reference sequence). V was pared by 4 bases and J by 2 bases, with 12 bases between. This chain's CDR3 is CASSSSGTTYEQYF. The DNA of the CDR3 is TGTGCCAGCAGCTCGTCCGGGACAACCTACGAGCAGTACTTC.

The rearrangement links TRBV6-5 to TRBJ2-7; the match to TRBD1 covers 7 bases. There are 15 residues in the CDR3. Germline lookup yields CDR1 MNHEY and CDR2 SVGAGI. V dropped 4 bases and J dropped 3; count of bases not matched to a gene: 9. The CDR3 DNA sequence: TGTGCCAGCAGTTTCCGAGGGACAGCGGACTACGAGCAGTACTTC. Translating it yields CASSFRGTADYEQYF.

The chain employs TRBV19 and TRBJ1-5; D unresolved. The CDR3 has 14 amino acids. Germline CDR1 is LNHDA and CDR2 is SQIVND (reference sequence). V lost 5 bases and J lost 1, with 9 bases in between. In DNA, the CDR3 is TGTGCCAGTAGTGTCGACTCGAGCAATCAGCCCCAGCATTTT. Translated: CASSVDSSNQPQHF.

The chain joins TRBV10-3 to TRBJ2-3, with 16 bases aligning to TRBD2. The CDR3 length is 18 residues. Germline loops: CDR1 ENHRY, CDR2 SYGVKD. J lost 2 bases, V lost 2 bases, and 4 bases had no gene match. CDR3 DNA sequence: TGTGCCATCAGTGAGCCGGGACTAGCGGGAGGGAACACAGATACGCAGTATTTT. This gives the protein CAISEPGLAGGNTDTQYF.